The clone carrying this TCR beta chain was detected ten times or more. The antigen remains unidentified. Researchers tagged individual cDNA molecules with unique molecular identifiers. TCRdb reprocessed the 5' RACE reads with MiXCR, giving one entry per CDR3 protein. The data hold about 45,000 distinct CDR3 sequences, with 9.5% to 15% observed a single time. This sample is part of a study of early T cells in non-severe SARS-CoV-2 infection. Turning to the study itself: Unsorted whole-blood RNA was sequenced in bulk, leaving chains unpaired. Study results and caveats: VDJdb matching skewed toward anti-spike CD8 responses, missing private and CD4 specificities.

V was pared by 6 bases and J by 8 bases, with 8 bases of the junction left unmatched. CDR1 and CDR2 (germline): SNHLY, FYNNEI. The CDR3 extends over 13 amino acids. The chain is built from TRBV2 and TRBJ1-2; the match to TRBD1 covers 8 bases. The receptor's source is an adult who was a healthcare worker with PCR-confirmed SARS-CoV-2 infection or an uninfected control (not recorded which). The source material was whole blood. DNA of the CDR3: TGTGCCAGCAGCCCGACAGGGGAGGGGGGCTACACCTTC. It translates to CASSPTGEGGYTF.